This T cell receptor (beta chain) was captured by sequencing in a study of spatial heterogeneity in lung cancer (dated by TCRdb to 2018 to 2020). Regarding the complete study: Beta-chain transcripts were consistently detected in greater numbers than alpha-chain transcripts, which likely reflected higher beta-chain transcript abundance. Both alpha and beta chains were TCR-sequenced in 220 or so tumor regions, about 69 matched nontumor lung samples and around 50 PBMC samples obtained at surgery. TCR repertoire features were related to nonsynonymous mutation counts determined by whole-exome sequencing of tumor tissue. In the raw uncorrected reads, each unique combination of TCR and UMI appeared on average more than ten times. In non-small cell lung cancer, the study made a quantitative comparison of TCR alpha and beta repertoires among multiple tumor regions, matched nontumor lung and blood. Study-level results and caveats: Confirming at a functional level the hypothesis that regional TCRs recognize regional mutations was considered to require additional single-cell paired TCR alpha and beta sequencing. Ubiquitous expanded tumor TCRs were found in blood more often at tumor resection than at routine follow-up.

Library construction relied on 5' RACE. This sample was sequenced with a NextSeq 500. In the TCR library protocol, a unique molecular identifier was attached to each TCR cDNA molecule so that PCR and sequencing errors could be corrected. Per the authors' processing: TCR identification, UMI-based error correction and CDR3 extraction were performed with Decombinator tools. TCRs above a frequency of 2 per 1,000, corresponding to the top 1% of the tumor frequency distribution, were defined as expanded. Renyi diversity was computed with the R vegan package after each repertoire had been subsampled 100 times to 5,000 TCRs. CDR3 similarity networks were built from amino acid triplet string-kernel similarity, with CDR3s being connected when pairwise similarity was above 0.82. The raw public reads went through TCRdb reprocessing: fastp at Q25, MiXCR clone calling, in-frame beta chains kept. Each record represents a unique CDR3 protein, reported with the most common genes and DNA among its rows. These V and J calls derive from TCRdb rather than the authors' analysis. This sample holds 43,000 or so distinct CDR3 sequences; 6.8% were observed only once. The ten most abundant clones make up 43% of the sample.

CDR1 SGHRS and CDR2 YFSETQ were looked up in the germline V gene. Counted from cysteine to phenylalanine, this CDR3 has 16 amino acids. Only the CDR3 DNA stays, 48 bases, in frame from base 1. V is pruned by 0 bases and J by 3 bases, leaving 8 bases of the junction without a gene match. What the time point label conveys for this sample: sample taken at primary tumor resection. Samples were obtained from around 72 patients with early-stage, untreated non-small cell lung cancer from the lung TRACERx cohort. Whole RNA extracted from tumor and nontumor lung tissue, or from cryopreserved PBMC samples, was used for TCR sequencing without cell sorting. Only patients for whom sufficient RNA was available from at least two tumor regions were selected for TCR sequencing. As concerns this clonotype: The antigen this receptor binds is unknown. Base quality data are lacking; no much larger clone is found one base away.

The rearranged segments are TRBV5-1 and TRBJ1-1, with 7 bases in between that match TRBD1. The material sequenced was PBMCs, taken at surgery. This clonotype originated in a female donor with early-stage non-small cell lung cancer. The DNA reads TGCGCCAGCAGCTTGGAATACAGGGGAGGGTACACTGAAGCTTTCTTT. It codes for CASSLEYRGGYTEAFF.